This T cell receptor beta chain came from a study of shared clonotypes between healthy human individuals. Findings and caveats of the study: Naive subsets typically showed greater estimated richness than memory subsets. The represented genetic and exposure-history diversity was limited by the small number of donors.

As originally analysed: ImmunoSEQ supplied junction-only sequences lacking quality scores, so filtering was different. Some clones are missing from TCRdb's copy, which holds only in-frame ones; the method was immunoSEQ multiplex PCR. V, J and clone size are those of that table, while D and trimming were read from the DNA. The sample carries around 600,000 clones, 85% to 95% recorded once. The CDR3 is 14 residues long. The V end was cut by 0 bases, the J end by 2 bases, with 9 bases between. Germline V CDR1 and CDR2: SGDLS, YYNGEE. Naive CD8 cells, CD45RO-negative and positively selected for CCR7, excluded terminally differentiated effector memory CD45RA+ cells. Concerning this clone: Its antigen is currently unknown.

Sequenced material: naive CD8+ T cells sorted from blood. The clonotype comes from a woman aged 30 to 39 in good health. The genes are TRBV9 and TRBJ2-7; D gene uncertain. The DNA for the CDR3 is TGTGCCAGCAGCGTAGGCACCCTTCCCTACGAGCAGTACTTC. As protein: CASSVGTLPYEQYF. The entire variable domain, with the rest obtained from reference TRBV9 and TRBJ2-7, is as follows: DSGVTQTPKHLITATGQRVTLRCSPRSGDLSVYWYQQSLDQGLQFLIQYYNGEERAKGNILERFSAQQFPDLHSELNLSSLELGDSALYFCASSVGTLPYEQYFGPGTRLTVT.